The 21 T cell receptor beta chains below were found in one sample sequenced in a study of T cells after yellow fever vaccination. TCRdb used MiXCR to reprocess the 5' RACE reads, holding one entry per CDR3 protein. The sample has some 220,000 distinct CDR3 sequences; approximately 3% are singletons. The material sequenced was CD4+ T cells sorted from PBMCs, taken 10 days after the yellow fever booster vaccination. These receptor sequences come from a young man who received the YFV17D yellow fever vaccine.

This clonotype has more than one count but fewer than ten. The V gene is TRBV7-8, the J gene TRBJ1-1; D is possibly TRBD1 (6 bases). Germline CDR1 SGHVS, CDR2 FQNEAQ. The CDR3 consists of 14 residues. V shed 1 base and J shed 6 bases, with 12 bases lying between them. The CDR3 here is CASSLGRRGPEAFF. The CDR3 nucleotides are TGTGCCAGCAGCTTAGGACGCCGGGGGCCTGAAGCTTTCTTT.

At least ten counts were recorded for this clonotype. The CDR3 nucleotides read TGTGCCAGCACTCGGTCCGACAATGAGCAGTTCTTC. Amino acid sequence: CASTRSDNEQFF. This chain links TRBV12-3 or TRBV12-4 with TRBJ2-1; D gene unclear. The V end lost 7 bases, the J end lost 5 bases, and 9 bases lay between the germline ends. CDR3 length: 12 amino acids.

This clonotype was observed at least ten times. The J gene is TRBJ2-7, the V gene TRBV21-1; TRBD2, the table's D call, lacks a check against the DNA. TRBV21-1 is an annotated pseudogene. The CDR3 sequence is 18 residues long. The CDR3: CASSKRGVRGDEPYEQYV. Here the CDR3 DNA reads TGTGCCAGCAGCAAAAGAGGGGTTAGGGGAGACGAACCGTACGAGCAGTACGTC.

This sequence joins TRBV5-1 and TRBJ2-1; D may correspond to TRBD1 or TRBD2 (7 bases each). Germline lookup yields CDR1 SGHRS and CDR2 YFSETQ. V shed 0 bases and J shed 7 bases, with 14 bases lying between them. CDR3 length equals 15 residues. CDR3 loop: CASSLGYRGGNEQFF. The DNA of the CDR3 is TGCGCCAGCAGCTTGGGTTACAGGGGAGGGAATGAGCAGTTCTTC.

This clonotype was seen ten or more times. The V and J genes are TRBV7-9 and TRBJ2-5; D unresolved. Germline CDR1 SEHNR, CDR2 FQNEAQ (reference sequence). Trimming took 3 bases from V and 1 from J, leaving 6 bases between them. The CDR3 totals 13 residues. The CDR3 DNA sequence: TGTGCCAGCAGCTTTAATCCCCAAGAGACCCAGTACTTC. It codes for CASSFNPQETQYF.

This clonotype came up a few times. The gene calls are TRBV7-3 and TRBJ1-2; no reliable D call. Germline CDR1 and CDR2: SGHTA and FQGTGA. Between the trimmed V and J ends, which lost 8 bases and 8 bases, there was a span of 15 bases. This CDR3 spans 12 amino acids. The CDR3 is CASGSKTGGYTF. The CDR3 DNA sequence: TGTGCCAGCGGCTCGAAAACGGGAGGCTACACCTTC.

This clonotype was seen at least ten times. V usage is TRBV29-1 and J usage is TRBJ1-1; 9 bases match TRBD1. The V gene's germline CDR1 is SQVTM and CDR2 ANQGSEA. The CDR3 spans 14 residues. Losses at the gene ends were 7 bases for V and 3 bases for J; bases not matched to a gene: 9. The CDR3 nucleotides read TGCAGCGGTAACAGGGGGCGTGGTGACACTGAAGCTTTCTTT. As protein: CSGNRGRGDTEAFF.

V and J are TRBV6-5 and TRBJ1-6; weak D call: TRBD1 (5 bases). This CDR3 contains 15 residues. V gave up 4 bases and J gave up 9 bases, with 16 bases separating them. Germline V lookup: CDR1 MNHEY, CDR2 SVGAGI. In DNA form, the CDR3 reads TGTGCCAGCAGTTCCGGGACGTACGGTAGTTCACCCCTCCACTTT. This codes for CASSSGTYGSSPLHF.

This clonotype showed up many times. This chain uses TRBV6-5 with TRBJ2-1; 12 bases fit TRBD2. J lost 5 bases, V lost 0 bases, and 2 bases had no gene match. The germline CDR1 and CDR2 sequences are MNHEY and SVGAGI. This CDR3 comprises 16 residues. This chain's CDR3 is CASSYSGLAGHNEQFF. The CDR3 DNA sequence: TGTGCCAGCAGTTACTCCGGACTAGCGGGGCACAATGAGCAGTTCTTC.

This clonotype was seen a few times. The V gene is TRBV2, the J gene TRBJ1-1; D ambiguous. This CDR3 contains 13 residues. CDR1 is SNHLY, CDR2 FYNNEI, per germline. The V end lost 5 bases, the J end lost 1 base, and 8 bases lay between the germline ends. DNA for the CDR3: TGTGCCAGCAGTACACAGCCGAACACTGAAGCTTTCTTT. It is translated as CASSTQPNTEAFF.

This clonotype was observed many times. The chain joins TRBV12-3 or TRBV12-4 to TRBJ1-2, with D maybe TRBD1 (6 bases). The V and J ends lost 6 bases and 5 bases respectively, with 16 bases between them. CDR3 length equals 14 residues. The CDR3 loop is CASRPVGGGYGYTF. The CDR3 DNA reads TGTGCCAGCAGACCGGTTGGAGGGGGATATGGCTACACCTTC.

V is TRBV7-2 and J is TRBJ1-5; D may be TRBD1 (5 bases). Germline V gene lookup returns CDR1 SGHTA and CDR2 FQGNSA. Trimming stripped 5 bases from V and 0 bases from J, with 11 bases between. The length of the CDR3 is 15 residues. In DNA, the CDR3 is TGTGCCAGCAGCCAGGGCCTGGGTAGCAATCAGCCCCAGCATTTT. This translates into CASSQGLGSNQPQHF.

This clonotype occurred many times. At one end the junction does not follow the germline gene, possibly because of a read error. V usage is TRBV6-2 or TRBV6-3 and J usage is TRBJ2-3, with D perhaps TRBD2 (7 bases). CDR3 length: 17 residues. The germline V gene has CDR1 MNHEY and CDR2 SVGEGT. The CDR3 loop reads CASSYSTRGPSTDAQYF. In DNA form, the CDR3 reads TGTGCCAGCAGTTACTCAACGCGGGGGCCTAGCACAGATGCGCAGTATTTT.

The chain uses TRBV7-3 and TRBJ2-3, with 8 bases that match TRBD1. V shed 6 bases, J shed 3 bases, and the junction held 8 bases outside the gene matches. The germline V gene has CDR1 SGHTA and CDR2 FQGTGA. This CDR3 is 15 amino acids long. CDR3 residues: CASSTRTGFTDTQYF. In nucleotides, the CDR3 is TGTGCCAGCAGTACCAGGACAGGGTTTACAGATACGCAGTATTTT. Full variable domain (missing parts from reference TRBV7-3 and TRBJ2-3): GAGVSQTPSNKVTEKGKYVELRCDPISGHTALYWYRQSLGQGPEFLIYFQGTGAADDSGLPNDRFFAVRPEGSVSTLKIQRTERGDSAVYLCASSTRTGFTDTQYFGPGTRLTVL.

A few counts support this clonotype. This chain links TRBV6-1 with TRBJ2-3; possibly TRBD2 for D (5 bases). V gave up 8 bases and J gave up 8 bases, with 23 bases separating them. The CDR3 contains 15 residues. Looked up from germline, CDR1 is MNHNS and CDR2 is SASEGT. CDR3 sequence: CASPPQGRILGTQYF. CDR3 coding DNA: TGTGCCAGCCCCCCCCAAGGACGGATACTAGGTACGCAGTATTTT.

The J gene is TRBJ1-5, the V gene TRBV6-1; the match to TRBD1 covers 7 bases. Unmatched junction bases numbered 4, after V lost 6 bases and J lost 5 bases. The CDR3 covers 13 residues. The germline CDR1 and CDR2 sequences are MNHNS and SASEGT. The CDR3 DNA is TGTGCCAGCAGACAGGGGCCTTATCAGCCCCAGCATTTT. Translation: CASRQGPYQPQHF.

The chain joins TRBV7-3 to TRBJ1-1; D perhaps matches TRBD1 (5 bases). The CDR3 sequence is 13 residues long. In germline, CDR1 is SGHTA, CDR2 FQGTGA. V was trimmed by 6 bases and J by 1 base, leaving 9 bases between them. The CDR3 loop reads CASSQTENTEAFF. DNA of the CDR3: TGTGCCAGCAGTCAGACAGAGAACACTGAAGCTTTCTTT. Full variable domain (missing parts from reference TRBV7-3 and TRBJ1-1): GAGVSQTPSNKVTEKGKYVELRCDPISGHTALYWYRQSLGQGPEFLIYFQGTGAADDSGLPNDRFFAVRPEGSVSTLKIQRTERGDSAVYLCASSQTENTEAFFGQGTRLTVV.

This clonotype was observed many times. The chain is built from TRBV5-1 and TRBJ2-1, with unresolved D. CDR3 size: 11 residues. Per germline, CDR1 SGHRS and CDR2 YFSETQ. Deletions cut 4 bases from V and 5 bases from J, with 4 bases between. CDR3 sequence: CASSANNEQFF. CDR3 coding DNA: TGCGCCAGCAGCGCCAACAATGAGCAGTTCTTC.

This clonotype was detected many times. The V call is TRBV4-3, the J call TRBJ2-2; D gene unclear. Germline V CDR1 and CDR2: LGHNA, YSLEER. V was trimmed by 3 bases and J by 6 bases, leaving 11 bases between them. This CDR3 is built from 14 residues. CDR3 in DNA: TGCGCCAGCAGCCAGGCCTGGAGTTCCGGGGAGCTGTTTTTT. Its translation: CASSQAWSSGELFF.

This clonotype was seen a handful of times. V usage is TRBV7-9 and J usage is TRBJ1-5, with a weak D call TRBD1 (5 bases). This CDR3 region has 13 residues. V lost 7 bases to trimming and J lost 2 bases, with 9 bases between them. From germline, CDR1 is SEHNR and CDR2 FQNEAQ (reference sequence). CDR3 protein: CASTGGGNQPQHF. Written as DNA, the CDR3 is TGTGCCAGCACCGGGGGGGGCAATCAGCCCCAGCATTTT.

The V gene is TRBV7-2, the J gene TRBJ1-2; D is perhaps TRBD1 (6 bases). Trimming took off 5 bases at V and 2 bases at J, with 12 bases between the two ends. Germline values: CDR1 SGHTA, CDR2 FQGNSA. The CDR3 spans 14 residues. CDR3 bases: TGTGCCAGCAGCCGGGGGCAACCAAACTATGGCTACACCTTC. Translating it yields CASSRGQPNYGYTF.